These 12 T cell receptor beta chains came from one sample sequenced in a study of CD8 T cells in Susac syndrome. Random hexamers served to reverse transcribe roughly 0.45 to 1 ug RNA. TCRdb passed the immunoSEQ multiplex PCR reads through MiXCR, listing each CDR3 protein once. The table records 230,000 or so distinct CDR3 sequences, 95% of them present only once. The sample taken for sequencing was CD4+ T cells from PBMCs. The receptor set was obtained from a human donor with multiple sclerosis.

This chain joins TRBV2 and TRBJ2-3, with D uncertain. The CDR3 contains 14 residues. CDR1 is SNHLY and CDR2 is FYNNEI in the germline V gene. With 5 bases removed from V and 0 bases from J, the gap between germline ends came to 9 bases. CDR3 bases: TGTGCCAGCAGTTTGGTGATGAGCACAGATACGCAGTATTTT. The encoded protein is CASSLVMSTDTQYF.

The chain links TRBV5-1 to TRBJ2-5, with 9 bases matching TRBD2. The CDR3 runs to 15 residues. V gave up 7 bases and J gave up 0 bases; unmatched junction bases: 7. CDR1 and CDR2 (germline): SGHRS, YFSETQ. In DNA form, the CDR3 reads TGCGCCAGCCAGGGGCTAGCGGGGCACCAAGAGACCCAGTACTTC. This gives the protein CASQGLAGHQETQYF.

The gene calls are TRBV30 and TRBJ1-2, with D uncertain. CDR3 length: 12 amino acids. Germline lookup yields CDR1 GTSNPN and CDR2 SVGIG (reference sequence). Trimming took off 5 bases at V and 8 bases at J, with 15 bases between the two ends. The CDR3 loop reads CAWATVEGGYTF. In DNA form, the CDR3 reads TGTGCCTGGGCAACGGTCGAGGGAGGCTACACCTTC. The whole variable domain, remainder taken from reference TRBV30 and TRBJ1-2, is SQTIHQWPATLVQPVGSPLSLECTVEGTSNPNLYWYRQAAGRGLQLLFYSVGIGQISSEVPQNLSASRPQDRQFILSSKKLLLSDSGFYLCAWATVEGGYTFGSGTRLTVV.

In this sample, this clonotype turned up once. The chain has TRBV20-1 and TRBJ1-5, with D unclear. The germline CDR1 and CDR2 sequences are DFQATT and SNEGSKA (reference sequence). The V gene lost 0 bases and the J gene lost 4 bases, with 13 bases spanning the gap. This CDR3 is 15 amino acids long. CDR3 sequence: CSARDRRRPNQPQHF. The CDR3 region has the DNA TGCAGTGCTAGAGATCGGAGAAGGCCTAATCAGCCCCAGCATTTT.

The chain carries TRBV29-1 and TRBJ2-7, with 13 bases fitting TRBD2. The CDR3 runs 16 residues. Per the germline V gene, CDR1 is SQVTM and CDR2 is ANQGSEA. The V segment lost 6 bases and the J segment 0 bases; nucleotides outside the gene matches: 8. The CDR3, as DNA: TGCAGCGTGTCCGGGACTAGCGGGACTAGCTCCTACGAGCAGTACTTC. It codes for CSVSGTSGTSSYEQYF.

This CDR3 is CSVGPVLAGTEAFF. For the CDR3, the DNA is TGCAGCGTCGGGCCGGTCCTTGCGGGCACTGAAGCTTTCTTT. The rearrangement joins TRBV29-1 to TRBJ1-1; no firm D call. The CDR3 has 14 residues. From germline, CDR1 is SQVTM and CDR2 ANQGSEA. V was shortened by 6 bases and J by 4 bases, with 18 bases between the two germline ends.

The chain has TRBV2 and TRBJ1-2, with a tentative D call TRBD1 (6 bases). The V gene's germline CDR1 is SNHLY and CDR2 FYNNEI. CDR3 length equals 14 residues. Trimming shortened V by 2 bases and J by 5 bases, and 12 bases separated the two germline ends. The CDR3 DNA reads TGTGCCAGCAGTGAACAGGGGCCGAGTTATGGCTACACCTTC. Translated: CASSEQGPSYGYTF.

The chain employs TRBV30 and TRBJ1-5; D is uncertain. The germline V gene has CDR1 GTSNPN and CDR2 SVGIG (reference sequence). Trimming pared 4 bases from V and 7 bases from J, leaving 14 bases between. CDR3 length: 13 residues. The CDR3 spells CAWTANGGQPQHF. CDR3 nucleotide sequence: TGTGCCTGGACCGCAAATGGCGGGCAGCCCCAGCATTTT. Filled out from reference TRBV30 and TRBJ1-5, the complete variable domain reads SQTIHQWPATLVQPVGSPLSLECTVEGTSNPNLYWYRQAAGRGLQLLFYSVGIGQISSEVPQNLSASRPQDRQFILSSKKLLLSDSGFYLCAWTANGGQPQHFGDGTRLSIL.

The chain has TRBV7-2 and TRBJ2-4; D possibly corresponds to TRBD1 (6 bases). Germline CDR1 SGHTA, CDR2 FQGNSA. V shed 2 bases and J shed 7 bases, with 15 bases lying between them. This CDR3 comprises 15 residues. CDR3 nucleotides: TGTGCCAGCAGCTTATTTAACAGGGTGGGGAACATTCAGTACTTC. Translated: CASSLFNRVGNIQYF. Variable domain in full (rest from reference TRBV7-2 and TRBJ2-4): GAGVSQSPSNKVTEKGKDVELRCDPISGHTALYWYRQSLGQGLEFLIYFQGNSAPDKSGLPSDRFSAERTGGSVSTLTIQRTQQEDSAVYLCASSLFNRVGNIQYFGAGTRLSVL.

As to this clonotype: A junction end diverges from the germline sequence, so it may reflect a read error. Here the CDR3 DNA reads TGCAGCGCCCTGGGGACAGGACCGGGCCGCCTCTTC. Translating gives CSALGTGPGRLF. The rearrangement links TRBV29-1 to TRBJ2-7; 8 bases map to TRBD1. Germline V gene sequence: CDR1 SQVTM, CDR2 ANQGSEA. The CDR3 has 12 amino acids.

V gene TRBV28 combines with J gene TRBJ2-1; 7 bases line up with TRBD2. This CDR3 is 14 amino acids long. CDR1 is MDHEN and CDR2 is SYDVKM in the germline V gene. Germline trimming cut 3 bases from V and 7 bases from J; bases unmatched to any gene: 6. The DNA for the CDR3 is TGTGCCAGCAGTTTTGCGCGGGAGTCGAATGAGCAGTTCTTC. It specifies CASSFARESNEQFF. Based on the CDR3 plus reference TRBV28 and TRBJ2-1, the full variable domain is DVKVTQSSRYLVKRTGEKVFLECVQDMDHENMFWYRQDPGLGLRLIYFSYDVKMKEKGDIPEGYSVSREKKERFSLILESASTNQTSMYLCASSFARESNEQFFGPGTRLTVL.

This clonotype has only one observation. The rearrangement joins TRBV7-2 to TRBJ2-3, with 7 nucleotides matching TRBD2. The CDR3 runs to 16 residues. Trimming took 6 bases from V and 0 from J; bases not matched to a gene: 9. The germline V gene encodes CDR1 SGHTA and CDR2 FQGNSA. In nucleotides, the CDR3 is TGTGCCAGCAGACCACTAGCGCTCACCAGCACAGATACGCAGTATTTT. Translation: CASRPLALTSTDTQYF.